This entry is about one T cell receptor beta chain. Its cognate antigen is unknown. The identical CDR3 is also encoded by other nucleotide sequences in the sample. The CDR3 sequence is 15 residues long. V was pared by 4 bases and J by 1 base, with 12 bases between. The germline V gene has CDR1 SGHNT and CDR2 YYREEE (reference sequence). The assay was run at deep level. The authors' processing: Filtering was not the same, since immunoSEQ gave junction-only sequences without quality scores. The method was immunoSEQ multiplex PCR; TCRdb's version includes in-frame clones alone and lacks a portion of them. The D gene and trimming were derived from the DNA, and the V and J assignments and clone size from that table. The top ten hold 0.1% to 0.15% of the sample, which has some 2 million clones, 85% to 95% seen once. This specimen comes from a study of shared clonotypes between healthy human individuals. Whole-study findings and limits: On the whole, naive subsets had larger estimated richness than memory subsets had. With four donors compared, about 5% of naive CD4 clonotypes were shared.

This TCR derives from a man in his late teens or twenties in good health. The chain uses TRBV5-4 and TRBJ2-1; D possibly corresponds to TRBD1 (5 bases). Material: naive CD4+ T cells sorted from blood. The sample's subset: CD45RA+ positively selected. In DNA form, the CDR3 reads TGTGCCAGCAGCCTAGACAGCCCATCCTACAATGAGCAGTTCTTC. Amino acids: CASSLDSPSYNEQFF.